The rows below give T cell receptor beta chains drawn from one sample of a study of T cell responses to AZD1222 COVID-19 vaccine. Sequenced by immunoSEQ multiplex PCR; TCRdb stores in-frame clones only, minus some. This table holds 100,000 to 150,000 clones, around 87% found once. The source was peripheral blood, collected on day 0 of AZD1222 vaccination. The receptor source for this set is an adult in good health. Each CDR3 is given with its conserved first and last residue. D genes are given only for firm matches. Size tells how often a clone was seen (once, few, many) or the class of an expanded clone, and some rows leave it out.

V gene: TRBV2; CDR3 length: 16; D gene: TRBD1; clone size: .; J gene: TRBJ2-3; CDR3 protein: CASSFDRDESTDTQYF; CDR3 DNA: TGTGCCAGCAGTTTTGACAGGGACGAGAGCACAGATACGCAGTATTTT
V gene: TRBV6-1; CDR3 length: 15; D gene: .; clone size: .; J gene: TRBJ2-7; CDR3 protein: CASSEGRQVTYEQYF; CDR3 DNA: TGTGCCAGCAGTGAGGGCCGACAGGTAACCTACGAGCAGTACTTC
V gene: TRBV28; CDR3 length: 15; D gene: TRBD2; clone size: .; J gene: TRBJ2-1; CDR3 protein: CASRGTSGRVDEQFF; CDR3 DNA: TGTGCCAGCCGCGGGACTAGCGGGAGGGTCGATGAGCAGTTCTTC
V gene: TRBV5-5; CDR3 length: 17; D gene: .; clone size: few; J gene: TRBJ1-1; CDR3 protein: CASSLTRANLKDTEAFF; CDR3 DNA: TGTGCCAGCAGCTTAACCCGGGCCAATTTAAAGGACACTGAAGCTTTCTTT
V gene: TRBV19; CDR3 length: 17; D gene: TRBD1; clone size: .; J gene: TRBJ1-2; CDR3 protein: CASSDPGQGTANYGYTF; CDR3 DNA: TGTGCCAGTAGTGATCCGGGACAGGGGACAGCTAACTATGGCTACACCTTC
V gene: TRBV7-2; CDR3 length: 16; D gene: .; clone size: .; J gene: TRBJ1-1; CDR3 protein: CASSPTVSEWITEAFF; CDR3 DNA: TGTGCCAGCAGTCCCACGGTTTCCGAATGGATCACTGAAGCTTTCTTT
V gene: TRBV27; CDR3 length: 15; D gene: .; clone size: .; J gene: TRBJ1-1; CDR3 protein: CASDHVGGGGAEAFF; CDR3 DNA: TGTGCCAGCGATCATGTTGGGGGTGGAGGGGCTGAAGCTTTCTTT
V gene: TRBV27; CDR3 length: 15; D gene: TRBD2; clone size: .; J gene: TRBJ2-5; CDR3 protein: CASSLLAGGLETQYF; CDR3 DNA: TGTGCCAGCAGTTTACTAGCGGGGGGGTTAGAGACCCAGTACTTC
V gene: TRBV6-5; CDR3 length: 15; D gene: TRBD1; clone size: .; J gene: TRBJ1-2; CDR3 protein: CASSLRTGINYGYTF; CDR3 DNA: TGTGCCAGCAGTCTTCGGACAGGGATTAACTATGGCTACACCTTC
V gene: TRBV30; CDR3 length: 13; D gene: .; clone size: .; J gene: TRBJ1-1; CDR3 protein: CAWGRSRDTEAFF; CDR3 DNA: TGTGCCTGGGGGAGGAGTAGGGACACTGAAGCTTTCTTT
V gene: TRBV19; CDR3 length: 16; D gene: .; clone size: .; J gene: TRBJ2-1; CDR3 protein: CASSPIAWSSYNEQFF; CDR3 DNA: TGTGCCAGTAGTCCAATAGCGTGGAGCTCCTACAATGAGCAGTTCTTC
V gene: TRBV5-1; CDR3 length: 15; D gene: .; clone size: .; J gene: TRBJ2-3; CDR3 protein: CASSLPRESTDTQYF; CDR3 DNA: TGCGCCAGCAGCTTGCCCCGGGAAAGCACAGATACGCAGTATTTT
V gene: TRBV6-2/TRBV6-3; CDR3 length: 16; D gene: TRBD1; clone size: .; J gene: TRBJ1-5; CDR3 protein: CASSRSRDRGTQPQHF; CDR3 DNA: TGTGCCAGCAGTAGATCCCGGGACAGGGGGACTCAGCCCCAGCATTTT
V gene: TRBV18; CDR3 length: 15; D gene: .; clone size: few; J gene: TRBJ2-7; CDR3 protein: CASSPAGTALSKEYF; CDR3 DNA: TGTGCCAGCTCACCAGCCGGGACGGCCCTCTCTAAGGAGTACTTC
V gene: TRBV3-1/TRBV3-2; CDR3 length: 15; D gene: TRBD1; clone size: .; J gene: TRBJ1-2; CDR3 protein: CASSQDIRQGDGYTF; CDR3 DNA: TGTGCCAGCAGCCAAGATATTCGACAGGGTGATGGCTACACCTTC
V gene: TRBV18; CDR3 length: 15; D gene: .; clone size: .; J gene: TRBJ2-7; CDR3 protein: CASSPGVLGGYEQYF; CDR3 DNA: TGTGCCAGCTCACCAGGGGTCCTAGGTGGTTACGAGCAGTACTTC
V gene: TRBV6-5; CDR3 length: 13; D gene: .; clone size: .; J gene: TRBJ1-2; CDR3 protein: CASSLAPEVSYTF; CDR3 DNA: TGTGCCAGCAGCCTCGCACCGGAAGTTAGCTACACCTTC
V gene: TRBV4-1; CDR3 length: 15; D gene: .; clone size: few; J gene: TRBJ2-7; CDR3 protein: CASSVTRDPTYEQYF; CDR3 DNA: TGCGCCAGCAGCGTGACTAGGGACCCCACCTACGAGCAGTACTTC
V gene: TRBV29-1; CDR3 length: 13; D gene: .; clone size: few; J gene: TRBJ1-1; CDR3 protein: CSVEVGGGTEAFF; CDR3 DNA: TGCAGCGTTGAAGTAGGAGGGGGGACTGAAGCTTTCTTT
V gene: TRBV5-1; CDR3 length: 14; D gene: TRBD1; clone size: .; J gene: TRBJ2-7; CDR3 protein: CASSPMTGGFEQYF; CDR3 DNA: TGCGCCAGCAGCCCAATGACAGGGGGCTTCGAGCAGTACTTC
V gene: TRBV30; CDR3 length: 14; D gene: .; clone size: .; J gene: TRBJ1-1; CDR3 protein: CAWSVVGLNTEAFF; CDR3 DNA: TGTGCCTGGAGTGTAGTCGGATTGAACACTGAAGCTTTCTTT
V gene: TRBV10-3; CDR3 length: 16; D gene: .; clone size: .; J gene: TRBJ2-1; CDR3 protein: CAISESETSIFDEQFF; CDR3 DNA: TGTGCCATCAGTGAGTCCGAGACTAGTATATTTGATGAGCAGTTCTTC
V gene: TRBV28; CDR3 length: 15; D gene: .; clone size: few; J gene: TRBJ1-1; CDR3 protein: CASSLGGGGNTEAFF; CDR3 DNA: TGTGCCAGCAGTTTAGGAGGGGGGGGGAACACTGAAGCTTTCTTT
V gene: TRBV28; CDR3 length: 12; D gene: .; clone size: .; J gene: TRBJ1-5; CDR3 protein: CASSSESQPQHF; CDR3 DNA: TGTGCCAGCAGTTCCGAGAGTCAGCCCCAGCATTTT
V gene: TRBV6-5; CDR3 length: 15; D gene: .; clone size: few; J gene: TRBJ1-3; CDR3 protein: CASRPTGSAGNTIYF; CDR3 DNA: TGTGCCAGCAGACCCACAGGCTCGGCTGGAAACACCATATATTTT